What follows are 17 T cell receptor beta chains derived from one specimen sequenced in a study of control samples from healthy donors and cancer patients. The method was immunoSEQ multiplex PCR; TCRdb's version includes in-frame clones alone and lacks a portion of them. The profile shows more than 85,000 clones, about nine tenths of them singletons. The sample taken for sequencing was blood. These receptors all come from a human donor in good health. The donor label of this sample is uncertain.

V and J are TRBV2 and TRBJ1-2; 9 bases align to TRBD1. This CDR3 has 17 residues. V shed 0 bases, J shed 8 bases, and the junction held 13 bases outside the gene matches. CDR1 is SNHLY, CDR2 FYNNEI, per germline. In DNA, the CDR3 is TGTGCCAGCAGTGAAGCGGTACAAAACAGGGGGCCGAAGGGCTACACCTTC. Translated: CASSEAVQNRGPKGYTF.

This clone was detected once. The chain joins TRBV25-1 to TRBJ1-5; 10 bases map to TRBD1. The V segment lost 5 bases and the J segment 8 bases; nucleotides outside the gene matches: 15. The CDR3 loop spans 17 amino acids. Germline lookup yields CDR1 MGHDK and CDR2 SYGVNS. DNA of the CDR3: TGTGCCAGCAGTCCCCACGTCAGACAGGGGGCGGAGGAGCCCCAGCATTTT. Translating gives CASSPHVRQGAEEPQHF.

This chain connects TRBV28 to TRBJ1-5; 7 nucleotides line up with TRBD1. The CDR3 has 18 residues. The trim removed 5 bases at V and 7 bases at J, leaving 20 bases unmatched. Germline V gives CDR1 MDHEN, CDR2 SYDVKM. CDR3 nucleotides: TGTGCCAGCAGTCCCTACCGGAACGAAAGGGGAGGGGGCCAGCCCCAGCATTTT. Translated, it gives CASSPYRNERGGGQPQHF.

The chain recombines TRBV3-1 (or the pseudogene TRBV3-2) with TRBJ2-6; D remains unclear. Germline CDR1 is LGHDT and CDR2 is YNNKEL (reference sequence). This CDR3 spans 13 amino acids. Trimming took off 4 bases at V and 2 bases at J, with 3 bases between the two ends. The CDR3 sequence is CASSRPGANVLTF. The CDR3 DNA sequence: TGTGCCAGCAGCCGCCCTGGGGCCAACGTCCTGACTTTC.

This clone was seen a single time. The CDR3 DNA follows: TGTGCCAGCAGTTTAGCGGGGGCCCCGGAACTTAACTATGGCTACACCTTC. Translated: CASSLAGAPELNYGYTF. The V gene is TRBV28, the J gene TRBJ1-2; D might be TRBD1 (6 bases). The CDR3 has 17 residues. The V end was cut by 2 bases, the J end by 1 base, with 17 bases between. CDR1 and CDR2 from the germline V gene are MDHEN and SYDVKM.

The gene calls are TRBV7-2 and TRBJ1-4; 7 bases match TRBD1. The trim removed 1 base at V and 11 bases at J, leaving 10 bases unmatched. Germline CDR1 and CDR2: SGHTA and FQGNSA. The CDR3 contains 15 residues. The CDR3 nucleotides are TGTGCCAGCAGCTTAGATGCTACAGGGGTCGGGAAACTGTTTTTT. It is translated as CASSLDATGVGKLFF.

J is TRBJ1-1 and V is TRBV28; 10 nucleotides agree with TRBD1. Germline CDR1 MDHEN, CDR2 SYDVKM. With 2 bases clipped from V and 7 bases from J, the junction kept 7 bases outside the gene matches. This CDR3 is built from 15 residues. The CDR3 DNA sequence: TGTGCCAGCAGTTTAAGTTTTGGGGACAGGGGTGAAGCTTTCTTT. Translating it yields CASSLSFGDRGEAFF.

This rearrangement joins TRBV19 to TRBJ2-1, with D possibly TRBD1 on 6 matching bases. CDR1 LNHDA and CDR2 SQIVND come from the germline V gene (reference sequence). CDR3 length equals 15 residues. Trimming stripped 4 bases from V and 4 bases from J, with 14 bases between. The CDR3: CASSNLGQSYNEQFF. DNA of the CDR3: TGTGCCAGTAGTAACCTCGGACAGAGTTACAATGAGCAGTTCTTC.

This clone was counted between two and nine times. V usage is TRBV6-2 or TRBV6-3 and J usage is TRBJ2-3, with D perhaps TRBD2 (7 bases). V shed 2 bases and J shed 1 base, with 10 bases lying between them. The length of the CDR3 is 15 residues. Germline lookup yields CDR1 MNHEY and CDR2 SVGEGT. CDR3 DNA: TGTGCCAGCAGTTACGGGGGGGCTGGCACAGATACGCAGTATTTT. Its translation is CASSYGGAGTDTQYF.

This rearrangement joins TRBV5-6 to TRBJ2-7; D may be TRBD2 (7 bases). The CDR3 consists of 15 residues. V was clipped by 4 bases and J by 7 bases, with 21 bases between them. CDR1 and CDR2 (germline): SGHDT, YYEEEE. DNA of the CDR3: TGTGCCAGCAGCCTAACGGGGGGCGCAGGTATAGAGCAGTACTTC. Residues: CASSLTGGAGIEQYF.

The chain combines TRBV5-1 with TRBJ1-2; D unresolved. V gave up 4 bases and J gave up 0 bases, with 10 bases separating them. Germline CDR1 and CDR2: SGHRS and YFSETQ. The CDR3 is 14 residues long. The CDR3 region is CASSNSWANYGYTF. CDR3 coding DNA: TGCGCCAGCAGCAACTCCTGGGCTAACTATGGCTACACCTTC.

This chain connects TRBV24-1 to TRBJ2-1; 7 bases map to TRBD2. The length of the CDR3 is 13 residues. The V segment lost 9 bases and the J segment 5 bases; nucleotides outside the gene matches: 6. CDR1 and CDR2 (germline): KGHDR, SFDVKD. The CDR3 nucleotides read TGTGCCACCGTAAACGCGGGAGACAATGAGCAGTTCTTC. It codes for CATVNAGDNEQFF.

This rearrangement joins TRBV7-9 to TRBJ2-7, with a tentative D call TRBD1 (6 bases). V was clipped by 0 bases and J by 7 bases, with 10 bases between them. The CDR3 is 13 residues long. Germline assignment: CDR1 SEHNR and CDR2 FQNEAQ (reference sequence). The CDR3 coding sequence is TGTGCCAGCAGCTTAGCGCAGGGGTTTGAGCAGTACGTC. Protein: CASSLAQGFEQYV.

The chain is built from TRBV5-5 and TRBJ2-7; D perhaps matches TRBD2 (5 bases). V lost 4 bases, J lost 1 base, and 18 bases lay in between. The length of the CDR3 is 16 residues. Germline-derived CDR1 and CDR2 are SGHKS and YYEKEE (reference sequence). CDR3 amino acids: CASSLVRGRRSYEQYF. The CDR3 DNA is TGTGCCAGCAGCCTGGTTCGGGGTCGGAGGTCCTACGAGCAGTACTTC. Together with reference TRBV5-5 and TRBJ2-7, the CDR3 gives the full variable domain: DAGVTQSPTHLIKTRGQQVTLRCSPISGHKSVSWYQQVLGQGPQFIFQYYEKEERGRGNFPDRFSARQFPNYSSELNVNALLLGDSALYLCASSLVRGRRSYEQYFGPGTRLTVT.

This clone was seen just once. The chain uses TRBV7-9 and TRBJ2-1, with D perhaps assigned TRBD1 or TRBD2 (5 bases each). The CDR3 consists of 17 residues. The V gene's germline CDR1 is SEHNR and CDR2 FQNEAQ (reference sequence). V lost 1 base and J 2 bases, leaving 15 bases between the germline ends. DNA for the CDR3: TGTGCCAGCAGCTTAGTTAGTGGGGGTAACCCCTACAATGAGCAGTTCTTC. Translation gives CASSLVSGGNPYNEQFF.

The genes are TRBV19 and TRBJ2-7; D is possibly TRBD1 or TRBD2 (6 bases each). CDR1 LNHDA and CDR2 SQIVND come from the germline V gene (reference sequence). The CDR3 consists of 15 residues. V was cut by 4 bases and J by 3 bases, with 16 bases left in between. CDR3 protein: CASSNTGLGLYEQYF. CDR3 bases: TGTGCCAGTAGTAACACAGGGCTGGGACTCTACGAGCAGTACTTC.

Details on this clone: Other DNA variants within this sample encode the same CDR3. This rearrangement joins TRBV9 to TRBJ2-3; TRBD2 matches at 11 bases. The CDR3 covers 16 residues. CDR1 is SGDLS and CDR2 is YYNGEE in the germline V gene. V lost 3 bases, J lost 0 bases, and 3 bases stayed unmatched. CDR3 DNA sequence: TGTGCCAGCAGCGCGGGACTAGCGGCCAGCACAGATACGCAGTATTTT. Protein: CASSAGLAASTDTQYF.